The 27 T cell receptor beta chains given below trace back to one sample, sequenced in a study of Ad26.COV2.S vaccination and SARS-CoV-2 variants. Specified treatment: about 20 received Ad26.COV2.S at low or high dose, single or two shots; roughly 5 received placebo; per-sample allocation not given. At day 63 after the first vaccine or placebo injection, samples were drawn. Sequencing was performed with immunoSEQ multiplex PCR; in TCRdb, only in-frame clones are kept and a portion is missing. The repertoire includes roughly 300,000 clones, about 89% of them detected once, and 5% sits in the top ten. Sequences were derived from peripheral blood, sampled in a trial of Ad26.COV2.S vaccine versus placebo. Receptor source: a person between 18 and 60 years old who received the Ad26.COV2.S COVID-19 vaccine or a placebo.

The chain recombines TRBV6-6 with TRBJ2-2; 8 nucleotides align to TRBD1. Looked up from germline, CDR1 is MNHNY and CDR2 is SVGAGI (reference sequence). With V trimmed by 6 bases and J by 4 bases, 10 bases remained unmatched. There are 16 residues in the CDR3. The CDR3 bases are TGTGCCAGCAGAGACCCGGACAGGGTTGCCACCGGGGAGCTGTTTTTT. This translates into CASRDPDRVATGELFF.

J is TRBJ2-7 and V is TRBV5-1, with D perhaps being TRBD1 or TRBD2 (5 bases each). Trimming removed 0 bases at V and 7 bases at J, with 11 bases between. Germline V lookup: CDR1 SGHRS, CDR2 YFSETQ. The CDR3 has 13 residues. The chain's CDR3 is CASSLEGPGEQYF. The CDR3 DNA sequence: TGCGCCAGCAGCTTGGAGGGGCCGGGGGAGCAGTACTTC.

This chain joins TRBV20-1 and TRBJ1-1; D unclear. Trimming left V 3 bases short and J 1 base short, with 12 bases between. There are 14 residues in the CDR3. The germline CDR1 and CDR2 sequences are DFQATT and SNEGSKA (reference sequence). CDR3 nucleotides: TGCAGTGCTAGTCGACGCTGGACGAACACTGAAGCTTTCTTT. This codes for CSASRRWTNTEAFF.

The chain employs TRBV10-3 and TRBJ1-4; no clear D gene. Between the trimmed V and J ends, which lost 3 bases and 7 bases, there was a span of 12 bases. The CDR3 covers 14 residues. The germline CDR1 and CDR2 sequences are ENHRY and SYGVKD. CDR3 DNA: TGTGCCATCAGTGAAAACGGGGTCGGTGAAAAACTGTTTTTT. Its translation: CAISENGVGEKLFF.

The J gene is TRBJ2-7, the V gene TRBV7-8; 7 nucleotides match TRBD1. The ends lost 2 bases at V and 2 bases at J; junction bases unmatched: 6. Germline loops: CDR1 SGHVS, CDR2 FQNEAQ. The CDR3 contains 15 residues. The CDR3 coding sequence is TGTGCCAGCAGCTTATTACAGGGGCCCGCCTACGAGCAGTACTTC. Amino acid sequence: CASSLLQGPAYEQYF.

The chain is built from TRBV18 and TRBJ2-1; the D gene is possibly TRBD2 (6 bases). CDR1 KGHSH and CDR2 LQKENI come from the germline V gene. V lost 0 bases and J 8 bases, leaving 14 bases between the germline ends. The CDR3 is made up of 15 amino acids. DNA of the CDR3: TGTGCCAGCTCACCACCGGGACTGGGCTTCGATGAGCAGTTCTTC. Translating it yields CASSPPGLGFDEQFF.

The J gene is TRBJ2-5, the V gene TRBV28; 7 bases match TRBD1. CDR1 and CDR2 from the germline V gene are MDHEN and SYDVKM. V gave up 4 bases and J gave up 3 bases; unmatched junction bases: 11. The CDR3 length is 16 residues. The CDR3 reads CASSSGTVLRKETQYF. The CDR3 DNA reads TGTGCCAGCAGTTCCGGGACAGTGCTAAGAAAAGAGACCCAGTACTTC.

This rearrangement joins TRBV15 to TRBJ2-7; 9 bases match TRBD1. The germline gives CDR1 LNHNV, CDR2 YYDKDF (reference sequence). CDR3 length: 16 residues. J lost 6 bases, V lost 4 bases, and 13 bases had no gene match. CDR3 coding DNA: TGTGCCACCAGCAAGGATACCGGGACAGGGTTTTTCGAGCAGTACTTC. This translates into CATSKDTGTGFFEQYF.

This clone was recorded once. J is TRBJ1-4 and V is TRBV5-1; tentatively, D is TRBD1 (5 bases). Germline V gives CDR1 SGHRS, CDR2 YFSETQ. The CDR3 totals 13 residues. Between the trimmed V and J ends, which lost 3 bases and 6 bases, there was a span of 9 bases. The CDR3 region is CASSSGQYEKLFF. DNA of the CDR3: TGCGCCAGCAGCTCAGGGCAGTATGAAAAACTGTTTTTT.

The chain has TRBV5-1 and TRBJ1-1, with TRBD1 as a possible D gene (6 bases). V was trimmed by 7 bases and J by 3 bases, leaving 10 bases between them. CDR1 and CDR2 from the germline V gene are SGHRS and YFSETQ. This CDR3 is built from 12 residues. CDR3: CASGTTHTEAFF. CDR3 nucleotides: TGCGCCAGCGGGACAACTCACACTGAAGCTTTCTTT.

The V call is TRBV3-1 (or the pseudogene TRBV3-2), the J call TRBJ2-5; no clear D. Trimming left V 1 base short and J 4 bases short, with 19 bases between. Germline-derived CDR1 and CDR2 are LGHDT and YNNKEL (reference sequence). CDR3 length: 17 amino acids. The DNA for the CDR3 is TGTGCCAGCAGCCAAGTGGTAAACATACAAATCGGAGAGACCCAGTACTTC. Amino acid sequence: CASSQVVNIQIGETQYF.

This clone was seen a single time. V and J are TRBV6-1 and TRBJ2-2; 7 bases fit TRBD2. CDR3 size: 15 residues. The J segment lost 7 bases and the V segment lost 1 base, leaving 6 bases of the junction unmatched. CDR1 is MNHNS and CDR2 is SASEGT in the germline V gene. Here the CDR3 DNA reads TGTGCCAGCAGTGAAGAGGAGACTAGCAGCGGGGAGCTGTTTTTT. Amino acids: CASSEEETSSGELFF.

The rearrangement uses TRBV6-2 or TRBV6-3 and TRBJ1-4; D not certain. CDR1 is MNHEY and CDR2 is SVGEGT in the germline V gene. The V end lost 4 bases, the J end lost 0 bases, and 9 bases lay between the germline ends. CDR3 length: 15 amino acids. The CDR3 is CASSLDGATNEKLFF. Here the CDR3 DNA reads TGTGCCAGCAGTTTAGACGGCGCAACTAATGAAAAACTGTTTTTT.

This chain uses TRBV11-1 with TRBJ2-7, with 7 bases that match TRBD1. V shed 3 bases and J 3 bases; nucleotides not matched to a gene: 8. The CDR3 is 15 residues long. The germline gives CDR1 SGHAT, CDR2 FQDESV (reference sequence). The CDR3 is CASSFSRDRDYEQYF. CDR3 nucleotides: TGTGCCAGCAGCTTTAGCCGGGACAGAGACTACGAGCAGTACTTC.

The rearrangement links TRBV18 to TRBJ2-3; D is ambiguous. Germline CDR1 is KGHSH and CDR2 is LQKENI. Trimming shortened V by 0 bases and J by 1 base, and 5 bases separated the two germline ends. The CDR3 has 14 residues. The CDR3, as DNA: TGTGCCAGCTCACCACCCACGGGCACAGATACGCAGTATTTT. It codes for CASSPPTGTDTQYF.

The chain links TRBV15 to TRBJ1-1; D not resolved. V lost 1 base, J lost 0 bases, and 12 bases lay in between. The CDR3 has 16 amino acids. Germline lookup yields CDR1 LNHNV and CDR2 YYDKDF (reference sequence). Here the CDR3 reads CATSRVRIAMNTEAFF. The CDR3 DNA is TGTGCCACCAGCAGAGTACGTATTGCCATGAACACTGAAGCTTTCTTT.

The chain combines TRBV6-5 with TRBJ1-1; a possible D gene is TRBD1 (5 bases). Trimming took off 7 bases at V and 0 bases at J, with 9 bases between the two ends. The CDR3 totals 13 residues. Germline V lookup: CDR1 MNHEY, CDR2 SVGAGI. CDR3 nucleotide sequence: TGTGCCAGCAAAGACAGCTTGAACACTGAAGCTTTCTTT. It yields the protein CASKDSLNTEAFF.

Written as DNA, the CDR3 is TGTGCCAGCAGTAGTGGGGCTACACCCCTCCACTTT. It codes for CASSSGATPLHF. The rearrangement joins TRBV2 to TRBJ1-6; TRBD1 might be the D (5 bases). The V gene's germline CDR1 is SNHLY and CDR2 FYNNEI. This CDR3 has 12 amino acids. Between the trimmed V and J ends, which lost 5 bases and 11 bases, there was a span of 10 bases.

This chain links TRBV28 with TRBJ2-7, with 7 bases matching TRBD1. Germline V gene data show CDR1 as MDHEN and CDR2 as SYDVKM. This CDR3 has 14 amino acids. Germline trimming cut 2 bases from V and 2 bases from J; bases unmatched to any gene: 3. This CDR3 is CASSLRQGAYEQYF. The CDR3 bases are TGTGCCAGCAGTTTACGGCAGGGGGCCTACGAGCAGTACTTC.

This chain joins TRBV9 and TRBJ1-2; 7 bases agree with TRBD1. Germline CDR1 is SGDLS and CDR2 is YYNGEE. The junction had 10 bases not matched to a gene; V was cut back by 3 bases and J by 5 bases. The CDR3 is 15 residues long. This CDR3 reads CASSAHDRDLYGYTF. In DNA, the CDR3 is TGTGCCAGCAGCGCGCACGACAGGGATTTGTATGGCTACACCTTC.

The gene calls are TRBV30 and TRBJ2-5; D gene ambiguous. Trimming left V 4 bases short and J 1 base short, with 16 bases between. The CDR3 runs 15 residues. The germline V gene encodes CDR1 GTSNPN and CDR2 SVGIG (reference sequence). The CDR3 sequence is CAWKQESLAQETQYF. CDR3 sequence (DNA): TGTGCCTGGAAGCAGGAGAGCTTGGCCCAAGAGACCCAGTACTTC. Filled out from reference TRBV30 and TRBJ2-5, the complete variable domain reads SQTIHQWPATLVQPVGSPLSLECTVEGTSNPNLYWYRQAAGRGLQLLFYSVGIGQISSEVPQNLSASRPQDRQFILSSKKLLLSDSGFYLCAWKQESLAQETQYFGPGTRLLVL.

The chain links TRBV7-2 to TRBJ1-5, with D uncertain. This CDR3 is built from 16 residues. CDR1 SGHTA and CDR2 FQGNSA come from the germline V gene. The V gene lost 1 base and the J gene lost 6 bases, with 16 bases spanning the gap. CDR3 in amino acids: CASSLGSGVLSQPQHF. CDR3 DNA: TGTGCCAGCAGCTTAGGATCCGGGGTTCTCAGTCAGCCCCAGCATTTT.

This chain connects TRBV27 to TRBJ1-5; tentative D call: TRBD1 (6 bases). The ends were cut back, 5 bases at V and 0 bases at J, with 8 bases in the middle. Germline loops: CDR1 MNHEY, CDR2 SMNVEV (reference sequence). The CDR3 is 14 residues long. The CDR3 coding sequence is TGTGCCAGCAGTCCGGACAGTAGCAATCAGCCCCAGCATTTT. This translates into CASSPDSSNQPQHF.

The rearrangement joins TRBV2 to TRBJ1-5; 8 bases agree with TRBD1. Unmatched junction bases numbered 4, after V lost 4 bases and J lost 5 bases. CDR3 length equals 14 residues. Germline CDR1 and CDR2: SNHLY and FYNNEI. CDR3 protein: CASSGTGRYQPQHF. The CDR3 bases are TGTGCCAGCAGTGGGACAGGGAGGTATCAGCCCCAGCATTTT.

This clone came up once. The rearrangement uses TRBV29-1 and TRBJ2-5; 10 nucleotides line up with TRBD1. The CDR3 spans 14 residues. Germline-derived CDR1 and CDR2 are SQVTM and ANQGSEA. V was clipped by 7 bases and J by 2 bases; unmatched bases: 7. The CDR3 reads CSATGGFGQETQYF. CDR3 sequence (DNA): TGCAGCGCGACAGGGGGCTTCGGACAAGAGACCCAGTACTTC.

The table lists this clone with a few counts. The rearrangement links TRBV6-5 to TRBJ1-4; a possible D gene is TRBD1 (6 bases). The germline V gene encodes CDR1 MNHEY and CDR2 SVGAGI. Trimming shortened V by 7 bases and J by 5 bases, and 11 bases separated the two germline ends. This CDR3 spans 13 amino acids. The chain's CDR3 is CASTLTGNEKLFF. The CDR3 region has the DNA TGTGCCAGCACCCTTACAGGGAATGAAAAACTGTTTTTT.

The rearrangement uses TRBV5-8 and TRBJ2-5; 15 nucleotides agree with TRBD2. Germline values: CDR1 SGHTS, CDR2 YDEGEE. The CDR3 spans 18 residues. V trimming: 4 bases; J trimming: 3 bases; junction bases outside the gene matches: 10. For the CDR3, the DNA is TGTGCCAGCAGCCACCTCTATGGACTAGCGGGAGGGGAAGAGACCCAGTACTTC. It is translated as CASSHLYGLAGGEETQYF.